This T cell receptor (beta chain) was recorded in a study of T-cell reconstitution after alpha-beta-depleted transplantation in children listed by TCRdb under 2016. For the wider study: Using TCR repertoire profiling, the study quantitatively followed how T-cell immune reconstitution unfolded in children after TCRalphabeta/CD19-depleted allogeneic hematopoietic cell transplantation. The study at large found these results: In some patients, the high TCRbeta diversity seen at day 60 was put down to recipient T cells and intrathymic progenitors that had survived conditioning. Apparently early alphabetaT-cell count recovery about two months after transplant reportedly relied on only several hundred rapidly expanded clones derived from non-depleted graft cells. Hyperexpanded clone frequencies declined over subsequent months; after one year, T-cell counts and TCRbeta diversity were mostly attributed to newly produced T cells.

The method was PCR. The sequencer was an Illumina HiSeq 2500. Molecular barcoding was employed in the preparation of TCR libraries, with unique molecular identifiers being used to normalize TCRbeta repertoire quantification. The public reads were quality trimmed at Q25 with fastp and then assembled into clones with MiXCR by TCRdb, keeping productive beta chains. Each entry is one CDR3 protein sequence, shown with its most common DNA and genes. Counted in this sample were about 260,000 distinct CDR3 sequences; just under 8.5% of them appeared once. Of the sample, approximately 6.3% is held by the ten largest clones. Relative to germline, V is missing 3 bases and J is missing 1 base, with 4 bases of the junction outside any gene match. The germline V gene encodes CDR1 DFQATT and CDR2 SNEGSKA (reference sequence). From the cysteine up to the phenylalanine, the CDR3 has a length of 14 residues. Kept here is only the CDR3 DNA, which spans 42 bases and is read in frame from base 1.

The treatment or condition label for this specimen denotes: allogeneic hematopoietic cell transplantation with graft depleted of TCRalphabeta T cells and CD19 B cells. TCRalphabeta/CD19-depleted allogeneic hematopoietic cell grafts were given to the transplant recipients, all of whom were children. This clonotype has a count of ten or more. The antigen it binds to is not known. No much larger clone exists at a distance of one base, and base qualities are not known. The chain is encoded by TRBV20-1 joined to TRBJ2-5; the central 8 bases match TRBD1. This TCR came from a male patient under 18 who had a stem cell transplant for acute lymphoblastic leukemia, so the T cells may come from the graft donor. The material was PBMCs, mostly from graft donor cells, obtained 180 days after TCRalphabeta/CD19-depleted stem cell transplant. For the CDR3, the sequence is CSARAGGPQETQYF. At the DNA level, the sequence is TGCAGTGCTAGGGCAGGGGGCCCCCAAGAGACCCAGTACTTC.